These 12 T cell receptor beta chains came from one sample sequenced in a study of shared clonotypes between healthy human individuals (dated by TCRdb to about 2020). Library prep was done by the immunoSEQ multiplex PCR assay. TCRdb holds this immuneACCESS table with in-frame rearrangements only. Some clones are missing; in checked studies, unresolved V genes explain under half, and the rest has no known cause. A total of about 1 million clones appear in this sample, 65% to 75% of them only once. About 1.5% of the sample comes from the top ten. Sequenced input: memory CD4+ T cells sorted from blood. The sample's cell subset or site label, decoded: CD45RA-negative fraction. The receptors were sampled from a man between 18 and 29 years old in good health.

This rearrangement joins TRBV10-2 to TRBJ1-1, with TRBD1 identical over 9 bases. The germline V gene has CDR1 WSHSY and CDR2 SAAADI. V lost 6 bases, J lost 1 base, and 3 bases stayed unmatched. The CDR3 has 14 residues. The DNA for the CDR3 is TGCGCCAGCAGGCCGGACAGGGGGAACACTGAAGCTTTCTTT. It translates to CASRPDRGNTEAFF.

The chain is built from TRBV30 and TRBJ1-5; D unclear. CDR1 is GTSNPN, CDR2 SVGIG, per germline (reference sequence). The CDR3 has 13 amino acids. V shed 1 base and J shed 3 bases, with 7 bases lying between them. The CDR3 loop is CAWSAPNNQPQHF. In DNA, the CDR3 is TGTGCCTGGAGTGCTCCTAACAATCAGCCCCAGCATTTT.

Comment on this clone: The sample has other DNA sequences that encode this CDR3 too. This rearrangement joins TRBV5-1 to TRBJ1-6; tentative D call: TRBD1 (5 bases). Germline V lookup: CDR1 SGHRS, CDR2 YFSETQ. There are 15 residues in the CDR3. Trimming stripped 0 bases from V and 7 bases from J, with 11 bases between. The CDR3 spells CASSLAGQGNSPLHF. The CDR3 nucleotides are TGCGCCAGCAGCTTGGCGGGTCAGGGCAATTCACCCCTCCACTTT.

The rearrangement uses TRBV7-2 and TRBJ2-3; weak D call: TRBD1 (5 bases). This CDR3 spans 17 amino acids. The germline V gene encodes CDR1 SGHTA and CDR2 FQGNSA. Deletions cut 3 bases from V and 2 bases from J, with 18 bases between. CDR3 sequence reads: CASSFIGGKGVTDTQYF. DNA for the CDR3: TGTGCCAGCAGCTTCATCGGTGGGAAAGGGGTCACAGATACGCAGTATTTT.

Only a few counts were recorded for this clone. The gene calls are TRBV2 and TRBJ1-5, with 7 bases identical to TRBD1. From germline, CDR1 is SNHLY and CDR2 FYNNEI. There are 13 residues in the CDR3. The junction had 4 bases not matched to a gene; V was cut back by 4 bases and J by 7 bases. CDR3 in amino acids: CASSGDREQPQHF. CDR3 in DNA: TGTGCCAGCAGTGGAGACAGGGAACAGCCCCAGCATTTT. The whole variable domain, remainder taken from reference TRBV2 and TRBJ1-5, is EPEVTQTPSHQVTQMGQEVILRCVPISNHLYFYWYRQILGQKVEFLVSFYNNEISEKSEIFDDQFSVERPDGSNFTLKIRSTKLEDSAMYFCASSGDREQPQHFGDGTRLSIL.

This clone was detected a few times. This chain connects TRBV30 to TRBJ2-2, with 9 bases that match TRBD2. Germline assignment: CDR1 GTSNPN and CDR2 SVGIG (reference sequence). Losses at the gene ends were 4 bases for V and 5 bases for J; bases not matched to a gene: 8. The CDR3 has 15 amino acids. CDR3 residues: CAWILRSGRTGELFF. Here the CDR3 DNA reads TGTGCCTGGATTCTGAGGAGCGGGAGGACCGGGGAGCTGTTTTTT.

A few counts support this clone. This rearrangement joins TRBV2 to TRBJ2-2, with TRBD2 identical over 14 bases. The germline CDR1 and CDR2 sequences are SNHLY and FYNNEI. With V trimmed by 6 bases and J by 7 bases, 7 bases remained unmatched. CDR3 length: 16 residues. DNA of the CDR3: TGTGCCAGCAGCGAGACTAGCGGGGGGGCTGGCGGGGAGCTGTTTTTT. Its translation: CASSETSGGAGGELFF.

This clone was observed a single time. Other DNA sequences of this sample code for an identical CDR3. This rearrangement joins TRBV28 to TRBJ1-1; D remains unclear. CDR3 size: 14 residues. Germline V lookup: CDR1 MDHEN, CDR2 SYDVKM. The V end was cut by 5 bases, the J end by 1 base, with 11 bases between. The CDR3 coding sequence is TGTGCCAGCAGTCTAATAAGGGCGAACACTGAAGCTTTCTTT. Residues: CASSLIRANTEAFF.

The V and J genes are TRBV7-2 and TRBJ1-1, with D hard to call. The CDR3 runs 13 residues. CDR1 is SGHTA, CDR2 FQGNSA, per germline. V was cut by 4 bases and J by 1 base, with 7 bases left in between. This CDR3 is CASSSQKNTEAFF. Here the CDR3 DNA reads TGTGCCAGCAGCTCCCAGAAGAACACTGAAGCTTTCTTT.

This rearrangement joins TRBV13 to TRBJ1-4, with 8 bases identical to TRBD1. This CDR3 comprises 16 residues. Germline assignment: CDR1 PRHDT and CDR2 FYEKMQ (reference sequence). V shed 0 bases, J shed 5 bases, and the junction held 5 bases outside the gene matches. This chain's CDR3 is CASSLGTGTGNEKLFF. The CDR3, as DNA: TGTGCCAGCAGCTTAGGGACCGGGACAGGAAATGAAAAACTGTTTTTT.

This clone was counted ten times or more. The rearrangement joins TRBV7-3 to TRBJ1-6, with D possibly being TRBD1 (5 bases). The CDR3 totals 13 residues. V lost 0 bases, J lost 9 bases, and 6 bases lay in between. Germline loops: CDR1 SGHTA, CDR2 FQGTGA. Here the CDR3 reads CASSLTGVSPLHF. The CDR3 nucleotides are TGTGCCAGCAGCTTAACAGGGGTTTCACCCCTCCACTTT.

This clone showed up many times. This sample also contains other DNA sequences that code for the same CDR3. The CDR3 sequence is CASSLGMNTEAFF. The CDR3 nucleotides read TGTGCCAGCAGCTTGGGGATGAACACTGAAGCTTTCTTT. The chain recombines TRBV7-9 with TRBJ1-1; D remains unclear. The CDR3 contains 13 residues. Per germline, CDR1 SEHNR and CDR2 FQNEAQ (reference sequence). Trimming shortened V by 3 bases and J by 0 bases, and 5 bases separated the two germline ends.